The TCR beta chain under discussion was sequenced for a study of a mutant IDH1 vaccine in newly diagnosed glioma. About the research overall: V12 occurred at week 35 and V13 at week 47.

As to time point: week 35, safety follow-up. A single vaccine dose contained 300 ug of mutant IDH1 20-mer peptide, and topical imiquimod was used with it. At weeks 1, 3, 5, 7, 11, 15, 19 and 23, patients received a vaccination, eight in all. Donors had new WHO grade 3 or 4 IDH1-mutant, ATRX-lost astrocytomas. TCRdb keeps only in-frame clones here, not all; method: immunoSEQ multiplex PCR. The sample records tens of thousands of clones, roughly 80% being singletons. Comments on this clone: Its antigen is undetermined.

Whole-study findings and limits: A vaccine-induced immune response developed in about 94% of the patients.

V was trimmed by 5 bases and J by 8 bases, leaving 20 bases between them. The CDR3 runs 15 residues. CDR1 and CDR2 from the germline V gene are LGHNA and YSLEER. Sequencing used PBMCs, obtained from a glioma patient whose treatment included an IDH1 peptide vaccine. The TCR comes from a woman under 30 with glioma. The chain recombines TRBV4-3 with TRBJ2-3, with D perhaps being TRBD1 or TRBD2 (5 bases each). Here the CDR3 DNA reads TGCGCCAGCAGCGCAACACGGGGCCCTCAAAGTACGCAGTATTTT. Its translation: CASSATRGPQSTQYF.